The 31 T cell receptor beta chains presented below share a single source sample, sequenced in a study of metastatic and nonmetastatic thyroid tumors. Patients were all untreated before their thyroid surgery. TCRdb redid the clone calls on the PCR reads using MiXCR. The repertoire has tens of thousands of clones, 3.5% to 4.5% of them found once; the top ten carry 21%. The sample taken for sequencing was blood. The receptors stem from a female donor with papillary thyroid cancer or a benign thyroid nodule (not recorded which). Some clones in this sample may be carry-over from other donors' samples.

This clone is categorized as medium-sized. The chain is built from TRBV28 and TRBJ2-7; 8 bases match TRBD1. CDR1 is MDHEN, CDR2 SYDVKM, per germline. V was clipped by 4 bases and J by 7 bases; unmatched bases: 9. The CDR3 has 14 residues. In DNA, the CDR3 is TGTGCCAGCAGTTCCAGGGGGCAAGTGGGAGAGCAGTACTTC. Translated, it gives CASSSRGQVGEQYF.

In its sample, this clone was seen many times. This chain connects TRBV5-1 to TRBJ1-4, with a weak D call TRBD1 (5 bases). V was pared by 5 bases and J by 8 bases, with 10 bases between. Germline CDR1 reads SGHRS; CDR2 reads YFSETQ. The CDR3 consists of 12 residues. CDR3 region: CASSWEGEKLFF. The DNA for the CDR3 is TGCGCCAGCAGTTGGGAGGGGGAAAAACTGTTTTTT.

The rearrangement uses TRBV20-1 and TRBJ1-2; TRBD1 might be the D (5 bases). This CDR3 spans 12 amino acids. Per germline, CDR1 DFQATT and CDR2 SNEGSKA (reference sequence). The ends were cut back, 7 bases at V and 2 bases at J, with 11 bases in the middle. In DNA form, the CDR3 reads TGCAGTGGGTGGCAGGGAAACTATGGCTACACCTTC. This encodes CSGWQGNYGYTF.

DNA of the CDR3: TGTGCCAGCAGCCACACCGGGACAAAGTCATACGAGCAGTACTTC. This translates into CASSHTGTKSYEQYF. The chain recombines TRBV14 with TRBJ2-7; maybe TRBD1 (6 bases). This CDR3 has 15 amino acids. The germline gives CDR1 SGHDN, CDR2 FVKESK. V shed 3 bases and J shed 4 bases, with 16 bases lying between them.

This clone was found a few times. The V call is TRBV11-2, the J call TRBJ2-1; D is ambiguous. V was cut by 1 base and J by 2 bases, with 6 bases left in between. This CDR3 comprises 14 residues. Germline V gene sequence: CDR1 SGHAT, CDR2 FQNNGV. CDR3: CASSLGTAYNEQFF. The CDR3 DNA reads TGTGCCAGCAGCTTAGGAACCGCCTACAATGAGCAGTTCTTC. Using reference TRBV11-2 and TRBJ2-1 for the parts outside the CDR3, the full variable domain is EAGVAQSPRYKIIEKRQSVAFWCNPISGHATLYWYQQILGQGPKLLIQFQNNGVVDDSQLPKDRFSAERLKGVDSTLKIQPAKLEDSAVYLCASSLGTAYNEQFFGPGTRLTVL.

This clone was detected a few times. The rearrangement joins TRBV2 to TRBJ2-1, with 7 nucleotides matching TRBD1. CDR3 size: 14 residues. Germline CDR1 reads SNHLY; CDR2 reads FYNNEI. The ends lost 4 bases at V and 3 bases at J; junction bases unmatched: 3. CDR3 loop: CASSVTGNYNEQFF. The CDR3 DNA reads TGTGCCAGCAGTGTGACAGGGAACTACAATGAGCAGTTCTTC.

This clone turned up a few times. Possible read error: a much larger clone is one base away. The rearrangement links TRBV19 to TRBJ1-4; 7 bases align to TRBD1. With 8 bases clipped from V and 1 base from J, the junction kept 13 bases outside the gene matches. Per germline, CDR1 LNHDA and CDR2 SQIVND (reference sequence). CDR3 length: 17 residues. DNA for the CDR3: TGTGCCAGTGGTGCCCGATTTAGACAGGGAACTAATGAAAAACTGTTTTTT. This codes for CASGARFRQGTNEKLFF.

This clone was picked up many times. The rearrangement joins TRBV30 to TRBJ2-7, with 10 positions matching TRBD1. J lost 5 bases, V lost 4 bases, and 8 bases had no gene match. The CDR3 contains 14 residues. CDR1 and CDR2 (germline): GTSNPN, SVGIG (reference sequence). CDR3 nucleotides: TGTGCCTGGAAAACCGGGACAGGGGCCCACGAGCAGTACTTC. Translating it yields CAWKTGTGAHEQYF.

This clone was seen a few times. The rearrangement uses TRBV7-9 and TRBJ2-3; D uncertain. Germline-derived CDR1 and CDR2 are SEHNR and FQNEAQ (reference sequence). The CDR3 length is 14 residues. The germline V and J ends were trimmed by 3 bases and 0 bases, with 7 bases remaining between them. The CDR3 DNA follows: TGTGCCAGCAGCTTTGCGGCTAGCACAGATACGCAGTATTTT. Its protein is CASSFAASTDTQYF.

This clone was observed a few times. Additional DNA sequences in this sample encode the identical CDR3. This sequence joins TRBV28 and TRBJ1-5; weak D call: TRBD1 (6 bases). The V gene's germline CDR1 is MDHEN and CDR2 SYDVKM. V was shortened by 6 bases and J by 4 bases, with 16 bases between the two germline ends. This CDR3 contains 15 residues. CDR3 DNA sequence: TGTGCCAGCAGCCCGGGGGGGCCATCTAATCAGCCCCAGCATTTT. It codes for CASSPGGPSNQPQHF. The full variable domain, completed using reference TRBV28 and TRBJ1-5, is DVKVTQSSRYLVKRTGEKVFLECVQDMDHENMFWYRQDPGLGLRLIYFSYDVKMKEKGDIPEGYSVSREKKERFSLILESASTNQTSMYLCASSPGGPSNQPQHFGDGTRLSIL.

This clone showed up just a few times. The chain employs TRBV19 and TRBJ1-4, with no clear D. The V gene's germline CDR1 is LNHDA and CDR2 SQIVND (reference sequence). Trimming removed 3 bases at V and 3 bases at J, with 14 bases between. This CDR3 region has 16 residues. CDR3 DNA sequence: TGTGCCAGTAGTATTACATTCCGGACTCCTAATGAAAAACTGTTTTTT. Protein product: CASSITFRTPNEKLFF.

This chain joins TRBV6-1 and TRBJ2-3, with D possibly matching TRBD2 (5 bases). There are 18 residues in the CDR3. V lost 0 bases, J lost 7 bases, and 23 bases lay in between. The V gene's germline CDR1 is MNHNS and CDR2 SASEGT. Written as DNA, the CDR3 is TGTGCCAGCAGTGAAGCGAACGGGATAAACCCTAGCATATATACGCAGTATTTT. Translated: CASSEANGINPSIYTQYF.

This clone was recorded a few times. The chain carries TRBV6-2 or TRBV6-3 and TRBJ1-2; a possible D gene is TRBD1 (6 bases). The CDR3 spans 13 residues. Trimming cost V 6 bases and J 6 bases, with 14 bases left between them. Per the germline V gene, CDR1 is MNHEY and CDR2 is SVGEGT. The CDR3 DNA reads as TGTGCCAGCAGCAGACAGGCGGAGGATGGCTACACCTTC. It specifies CASSRQAEDGYTF.

This clone showed up just a few times. The chain is built from TRBV7-2 and TRBJ2-1; 11 bases are shared with TRBD2. This CDR3 has 16 amino acids. V gave up 3 bases and J gave up 4 bases; unmatched junction bases: 5. Germline values: CDR1 SGHTA, CDR2 FQGNSA. The CDR3 reads CASSFPGLAEYNEQFF. The CDR3 DNA sequence: TGTGCCAGCAGCTTCCCGGGACTAGCGGAATACAATGAGCAGTTCTTC.

In its sample, this clone was seen a few times. DNA for the CDR3: TGTGCCAGTAGTACCGGGACAGGGGGCAATGAAAAACTGTTTTTT. Translating gives CASSTGTGGNEKLFF. J is TRBJ1-4 and V is TRBV19; 12 bases are a match to TRBD1. There are 15 residues in the CDR3. CDR1 is LNHDA, CDR2 SQIVND, per germline (reference sequence). J was trimmed by 5 bases and V by 4 bases; bases with no gene match: 2.

This clone showed up just a few times. One end of the junction does not line up with germline, which may come from a read error. The chain recombines TRBV6-4 with TRBJ1-3; a possible D gene is TRBD1 (6 bases). The CDR3 has 19 amino acids. Per germline, CDR1 MRHNA and CDR2 SNTAGT. CDR3 region: CSSSDWDNPSTPSGNTTYF. CDR3 in DNA: TGTTCCAGCAGTGACTGGGACAACCCGTCTACCCCCTCTGGAAACACCACATATTTT.

This clone was counted many times. The CDR3 here is CASSWTSVTYEQYF. The CDR3 region has the DNA TGTGCCAGCAGCTGGACTAGCGTTACCTACGAGCAGTACTTC. This rearrangement joins TRBV7-9 to TRBJ2-7; 9 bases line up with TRBD2. From germline, CDR1 is SEHNR and CDR2 FQNEAQ (reference sequence). The CDR3 contains 14 residues. Unmatched junction bases numbered 3, after V lost 4 bases and J lost 2 bases.

This clone appeared many times. CDR3 amino acids: CASSQPGGAASPYF. In DNA form, the CDR3 reads TGCGCCAGCAGCCAACCGGGGGGGGCTGCATCGCCGTACTTC. The gene calls are TRBV4-1 and TRBJ2-7, with TRBD2 matching over 8 bases. This CDR3 is 14 amino acids long. Looked up from germline, CDR1 is MGHRA and CDR2 is YSYEKL. With 2 bases clipped from V and 12 bases from J, the junction kept 12 bases outside the gene matches.

This clone was seen at least ten times. The rearrangement links TRBV7-2 to TRBJ2-1; the D gene is possibly TRBD2 (7 bases). This CDR3 comprises 13 residues. Deletions cut 4 bases from V and 14 bases from J, with 18 bases between. CDR1 and CDR2 (germline): SGHTA, FQGNSA. The DNA of the CDR3 is TGTGCCAGCAGCTGGAGGGGGGAGGGAGTCAAGTTCTTC. Translating it yields CASSWRGEGVKFF.

As for this clone: One end of the junction is discordant with germline, which a read error may explain. CDR3 residues: CASREDWNSITEAFF. CDR3 sequence (DNA): TGTGCCAGCAGAGAAGACTGGAACTCGATCACTGAAGCTTTCTTT. The J gene is TRBJ1-1, the V gene TRBV6-1; D uncertain. Germline CDR1 is MNHNS and CDR2 is SASEGT. The CDR3 has 15 amino acids.

This clone was counted many times. The V gene is TRBV5-1, the J gene TRBJ1-2, with D perhaps TRBD1 (5 bases). V lost 4 bases to trimming and J lost 3 bases, with 16 bases between them. Germline CDR1 is SGHRS and CDR2 is YFSETQ. The CDR3 has 15 amino acids. CDR3 nucleotide sequence: TGCGCCAGCAGCGCCCATGGGGCGCGCGACTATGGCTACACCTTC. Its protein product is CASSAHGARDYGYTF.

To note about this clone: One end of the junction does not line up with germline, which may come from a read error. V is TRBV5-4 and J is TRBJ1-1; a weak D match, TRBD1 (6 bases). This CDR3 has 16 amino acids. CDR1 and CDR2 (germline): SGHNT, YYREEE (reference sequence). The CDR3, as DNA: TGTGCCAGCAGCCCACAACCCCCCGGACAGAACACTCAAGCTTTCTTT. Its protein is CASSPQPPGQNTQAFF.

This clone was seen many times. The chain recombines TRBV12-1 with TRBJ1-2; the table's D gene call, TRBD1, was not cross checked with the DNA. TRBV12-1 is given as a pseudogene. The CDR3 is 13 amino acids. Here the CDR3 reads CASSSRDGYGYTF. The CDR3 nucleotides read TGTGCCAGCAGCTCCAGGGATGGCTATGGCTACACCTTC.

This clone was found many times. The sample holds other DNA sequences that translate to the same CDR3. The V call is TRBV5-1, the J call TRBJ1-1, with 7 bases lining up with TRBD1. V trimming: 3 bases; J trimming: 1 base; junction bases outside the gene matches: 9. Germline CDR1 is SGHRS and CDR2 is YFSETQ. CDR3 size: 16 residues. CDR3 loop: CASSSITGAPNTEAFF. The CDR3 DNA reads as TGCGCCAGCAGCTCCATCACAGGGGCGCCGAACACTGAAGCTTTCTTT.

The chain is built from TRBV19 and TRBJ1-2, with no clear D. Trimming took off 6 bases at V and 5 bases at J, with 16 bases between the two ends. Germline CDR1 LNHDA, CDR2 SQIVND (reference sequence). CDR3 length: 14 amino acids. The CDR3 DNA reads TGTGCCAGTAGGCCCCCCGCGGGCCGGTATGGCTACACCTTC. Its protein is CASRPPAGRYGYTF.

This clone was picked up many times. The rearrangement joins TRBV28 to TRBJ1-1, with D maybe TRBD1 (6 bases). CDR3 length: 14 amino acids. Germline assignment: CDR1 MDHEN and CDR2 SYDVKM. V was trimmed by 1 base and J by 6 bases, leaving 12 bases between them. The CDR3 loop reads CASSLFGQGPEAFF. CDR3 in DNA: TGTGCCAGCAGTTTATTCGGCCAGGGGCCTGAAGCTTTCTTT. The full variable domain, its missing parts supplied by reference TRBV28 and TRBJ1-1, is DVKVTQSSRYLVKRTGEKVFLECVQDMDHENMFWYRQDPGLGLRLIYFSYDVKMKEKGDIPEGYSVSREKKERFSLILESASTNQTSMYLCASSLFGQGPEAFFGQGTRLTVV.

The sample holds a few counts of this clone. J is TRBJ1-4 and V is TRBV28, with TRBD1 as a possible D gene (6 bases). This CDR3 is 15 amino acids long. Looked up from germline, CDR1 is MDHEN and CDR2 is SYDVKM. Trimming shortened V by 7 bases and J by 2 bases, and 14 bases separated the two germline ends. CDR3 amino acids: CASIPWRGTNEKLFF. CDR3 nucleotide sequence: TGTGCCAGCATTCCCTGGAGGGGGACTAATGAAAAACTGTTTTTT.

In this sample, this clone turned up many times. CDR3 loop: CASSYDGLWGYTF. CDR3 sequence (DNA): TGCGCCAGCAGCTACGACGGCCTCTGGGGCTACACCTTC. The chain recombines TRBV5-1 with TRBJ1-2; D is uncertain. Trimming took off 3 bases at V and 8 bases at J, with 14 bases between the two ends. This CDR3 spans 13 amino acids. In germline, CDR1 is SGHRS, CDR2 YFSETQ.

A remark on this clone: A junction boundary mismatches the germline segment, possibly from a read error. This chain connects TRBV25-1 to TRBJ2-2; 10 nucleotides match TRBD1. This CDR3 region has 14 residues. Germline assignment: CDR1 MGHDK and CDR2 SYGVNS. In DNA, the CDR3 is TGTGCCAGCAGTGTGACAGGGGGCACCGGCGAGCTGTTTTTT. This translates into CASSVTGGTGELFF.

This clone turned up a few times. The chain is built from TRBV12-3 or TRBV12-4 and TRBJ1-2; the D gene is possibly TRBD1 (6 bases). The CDR3 runs to 14 residues. Trimming left V 5 bases short and J 4 bases short, with 14 bases between. The CDR3 protein is CASSLRTDSYGYTF. The CDR3 DNA sequence: TGTGCCAGCAGTCTAAGGACAGATTCCTATGGCTACACCTTC.

This clone was counted only a few times. The genes are TRBV10-2 and TRBJ2-3, with 7 bases lining up with TRBD2. With 5 bases clipped from V and 1 base from J, the junction kept 3 bases outside the gene matches. CDR3 size: 14 residues. Per the germline V gene, CDR1 is WSHSY and CDR2 is SAAADI. This CDR3 reads CASSKAGRTDTQYF. The DNA for the CDR3 is TGCGCCAGCAGTAAAGCGGGGCGCACAGATACGCAGTATTTT.